This T cell receptor (beta chain) was recovered during a study of blood T cell repertoires in COVID-19. Study background: Some COVID-19 samples were acute and others convalescent; all came from the United States, Italy and Spain. PBMCs, B-cell-depleted T cells, or T cells were the source of the cDNA or gDNA that made up the material.

Authors' methods: Estimation of nucleated cell counts relied on the amplification of reference gene primers. Clones were sequenced by immunoSEQ multiplex PCR, and TCRdb holds only the in-frame ones, with some missing. The V and J calls and the clone size are those of that table, but D and trimming were determined from the DNA. The sample holds 250,000 to 300,000 clones; about 86% are singletons and the top ten take roughly 4%. Participants reported their clinical history, and cohort assignment relied on those reports. The trim removed 5 bases at V and 9 bases at J, leaving 16 bases unmatched. The CDR3 spans 17 residues. Germline V gene lookup returns CDR1 LNHDA and CDR2 SQIVND (reference sequence).

The V gene is TRBV19, the J gene TRBJ1-1, with 12 bases lining up with TRBD1. The receptor's source is a man aged 25 to 45 with acute COVID-19. The source material was PBMCs or T cells enriched from blood (not recorded which). The CDR3 region is CASSGWDRGRFSVKAFF. The CDR3 nucleotides are TGTGCCAGTAGTGGATGGGACAGGGGGCGATTCTCTGTCAAAGCTTTCTTT. Complete variable domain (other parts from reference TRBV19 and TRBJ1-1): DGGITQSPKYLFRKEGQNVTLSCEQNLNHDAMYWYRQDPGQGLRLIYYSQIVNDFQKGDIAEGYSVSREKKESFPLTVTSAQKNPTAFYLCASSGWDRGRFSVKAFFGQGTRLTVV.